The 8 T cell receptor beta chains in this list originate from one sample, sequenced in a study of identifying expanded T cells in peripheral blood. Profiling relied on immunoSEQ multiplex PCR, and the TCRdb table lists in-frame clones only, not all of them. The sample yields about 100,000 clones, around 85% seen once. Sequencing input: blood. The receptors originated from a person aged 18 to 75 in good health.

The V call is TRBV6-5, the J call TRBJ2-7; D is undetermined. This CDR3 has 12 amino acids. Trimming pared 2 bases from V and 7 bases from J, leaving 9 bases between. Germline CDR1 and CDR2: MNHEY and SVGAGI. CDR3 residues: CASSYPPREQYF. The CDR3 DNA reads TGTGCCAGCAGTTACCCCCCTCGGGAGCAGTACTTC.

This chain links TRBV7-2 with TRBJ2-5, with 8 bases lining up with TRBD2. Germline-derived CDR1 and CDR2 are SGHTA and FQGNSA. The CDR3 is 15 residues long. V shed 2 bases and J 2 bases; nucleotides not matched to a gene: 4. In nucleotides, the CDR3 is TGTGCCAGCAGCTTACGGGCTAGCGGGCAAGAGACCCAGTACTTC. Translating gives CASSLRASGQETQYF.

The J gene is TRBJ1-1, the V gene TRBV6-5; D not resolved. Germline CDR1 and CDR2: MNHEY and SVGAGI. The CDR3 runs 13 residues. V was pared by 0 bases and J by 6 bases, with 8 bases between. The CDR3 sequence is CASSYSGKSEAFF. The CDR3 DNA sequence: TGTGCCAGCAGTTACTCTGGGAAATCTGAAGCTTTCTTT.

V usage is TRBV7-2 and J usage is TRBJ2-7, with D uncertain. There are 13 residues in the CDR3. Trimming stripped 3 bases from V and 3 bases from J, with 9 bases between. From germline, CDR1 is SGHTA and CDR2 FQGNSA. The CDR3 nucleotides are TGTGCCAGCAGCTTCGGATCGATCTACGAGCAGTACTTC. Its protein product is CASSFGSIYEQYF.

This clone was seen a handful of times. The J gene is TRBJ1-5, the V gene TRBV6-1; no clear D gene. The CDR3 sequence is 12 residues long. Germline V gives CDR1 MNHNS, CDR2 SASEGT. Trimming stripped 5 bases from V and 7 bases from J, with 9 bases between. DNA for the CDR3: TGTGCCAGCAGTCCGTACGGACAGCCCCAGCATTTT. Translation gives CASSPYGQPQHF.

This chain uses TRBV30 with TRBJ1-1; D remains unclear. Germline V gives CDR1 GTSNPN, CDR2 SVGIG (reference sequence). V was shortened by 4 bases and J by 3 bases, with 12 bases between the two germline ends. The CDR3 length is 13 residues. DNA for the CDR3: TGTGCCTGGACGGGAGATAGGTACACTGAAGCTTTCTTT. It codes for CAWTGDRYTEAFF. Drawing the rest from reference TRBV30 and TRBJ1-1, the complete variable domain is SQTIHQWPATLVQPVGSPLSLECTVEGTSNPNLYWYRQAAGRGLQLLFYSVGIGQISSEVPQNLSASRPQDRQFILSSKKLLLSDSGFYLCAWTGDRYTEAFFGQGTRLTVV.

V is TRBV5-1 and J is TRBJ2-1; D is tentatively TRBD1 or TRBD2 (7 bases each). CDR1 and CDR2 from the germline V gene are SGHRS and YFSETQ. V dropped 3 bases and J dropped 7 bases, with 23 bases sitting between them. The CDR3 has 17 amino acids. The CDR3 spells CASSSSPTGWGGNEQFF. CDR3 bases: TGCGCCAGCAGCTCGTCCCCGACAGGGTGGGGAGGGAATGAGCAGTTCTTC. Variable domain in full (rest from reference TRBV5-1 and TRBJ2-1): KAGVTQTPRYLIKTRGQQVTLSCSPISGHRSVSWYQQTPGQGLQFLFEYFSETQRNKGNFPGRFSGRQFSNSRSEMNVSTLELGDSALYLCASSSSPTGWGGNEQFFGPGTRLTVL.

V gene TRBV27 combines with J gene TRBJ2-3; unclear D gene. V lost 3 bases and J 0 bases, leaving 13 bases between the germline ends. Germline V gene lookup returns CDR1 MNHEY and CDR2 SMNVEV (reference sequence). The CDR3 runs to 16 residues. CDR3 nucleotide sequence: TGTGCCAGCAGTTTTACACGGCACGCTAGCACAGATACGCAGTATTTT. It yields the protein CASSFTRHASTDTQYF.